These T cell receptor beta chains were read from a single sample in a study of shared clonotypes between healthy human individuals. The data were produced by immunoSEQ multiplex PCR, yet TCRdb's version contains in-frame clones alone and is incomplete. The data hold about 1 million clones, with 65% to 80% observed a single time. Material: memory CD4+ T cells sorted from blood. The receptors were gathered from a man aged 18 to 29 in good health. Both conserved end residues are part of each CDR3. A D gene is named only where the DNA matches it firmly. The size of a clone is reported for some rows only, either as once, few or many, or as a class for expanded clones.

CDR3 DNA	CDR3 protein	V gene	CDR3 length	clone size	J gene	D gene
TGTGCCAGCAGCCAGGGGGGAGCGGGAGGTTACGAGCAGTACTTC	CASSQGGAGGYEQYF	TRBV7-2	15	once	TRBJ2-7	TRBD2
TGTGCCAGCACCATTGGGACTGAAGCTTTCTTT	CASTIGTEAFF	TRBV11-2	11	NA	TRBJ1-1	NA
TGTGCCAGCAGTTTAACGGTTCTCTCCTACGAGCAGTACTTC	CASSLTVLSYEQYF	TRBV27	14	NA	TRBJ2-7	NA
TGCGCCAGCAGCCAAGATAGTGGGTGGAGCTACACCTTC	CASSQDSGWSYTF	TRBV4-1	13	NA	TRBJ1-2	NA
TGCGCCAGCAGCCAAGATATTAGCGGGGGACTCTCCCATACGCAGTATTTT	CASSQDISGGLSHTQYF	TRBV4-1	17	NA	TRBJ2-3	TRBD2
TGTGCCAGCTCCCCACAAAGGGGTCCCTACGAGCAGTACTTC	CASSPQRGPYEQYF	TRBV18	14	NA	TRBJ2-7	NA
TGCGCCAGCAGGTTTGGGGACTCGACCAGGCGCTACGAGCAGTACTTC	CASRFGDSTRRYEQYF	TRBV5-1	16	NA	TRBJ2-7	NA
TGCGCCAGCAGCCAAGAGGCTAGCGGGAGCGATTGGGGGTACGAGCAGTACTTC	CASSQEASGSDWGYEQYF	TRBV4-3	18	NA	TRBJ2-7	TRBD2
TGTGCCAGCAGCTTAGCCTCAAACAGGGGGCTGTTTTCACCCCTCCACTTT	CASSLASNRGLFSPLHF	TRBV11-2	17	NA	TRBJ1-6	TRBD1
TGCGCCAGCAGCTTAATGACAGGGGACACCGGGGAGCTGTTTTTT	CASSLMTGDTGELFF	TRBV5-1	15	NA	TRBJ2-2	TRBD1
TGTGCCACCAGCAGACCTGGGACAGGGGGCCATAATGAGCAGTTCTTC	CATSRPGTGGHNEQFF	TRBV15	16	NA	TRBJ2-1	TRBD1
TGTGCCTGGAGCCGGGGGGTGAGGGTGTCTGAAGAGACCCAGTACTTC	CAWSRGVRVSEETQYF	TRBV30	16	NA	TRBJ2-5	TRBD2
TGTGCCAGTAGGAGGGGCCGACAGGGACAATCTGAAGCTTTCTTT	CASRRGRQGQSEAFF	TRBV19	15	NA	TRBJ1-1	TRBD1
TGTGCCAGCAGCCTGGCGCAGAACACTGAAGCTTTCTTT	CASSLAQNTEAFF	TRBV7-9	13	once	TRBJ1-1	NA
TGTGCCAGCAGCCAACGGGACTCCCACGAGCAGTACTTC	CASSQRDSHEQYF	TRBV5-4	13	NA	TRBJ2-7	NA
TGTGCCAGCTCACCACGGAACGGTGCAACTAATGAAAAACTGTTTTTT	CASSPRNGATNEKLFF	TRBV18	16	NA	TRBJ1-4	NA
TGTGCCATCAGTGGAGGCATCCCAGGACCCCAAAATGAGCAGTTCTTC	CAISGGIPGPQNEQFF	TRBV10-3	16	NA	TRBJ2-1	NA
TGTGCCAGCAGTCTGGCGGGGGACAACACCGGGGAGCTGTTTTTT	CASSLAGDNTGELFF	TRBV6-6	15	few	TRBJ2-2	TRBD2
TGTGCCACCAAAGGACAGGGGCGGAACACTGAAGCTTTCTTT	CATKGQGRNTEAFF	TRBV15	14	once	TRBJ1-1	TRBD1
TGTGCCAGCAGCAAGGGACCCCAGAACACTGAAGCTTTCTTT	CASSKGPQNTEAFF	TRBV9	14	few	TRBJ1-1	NA
TGTGCCAGCAGCTTGAACAGGGTCGGCTACGAGCAGTACTTC	CASSLNRVGYEQYF	TRBV11-2	14	NA	TRBJ2-7	NA
TGTGCCAGCAGCCTCACCCACCTAGGGGATCATGAAAAACTGTTTTTT	CASSLTHLGDHEKLFF	TRBV7-2	16	NA	TRBJ1-4	NA
TGTGCCAGCAGCTTGGTGGTAGGACCGAACACCGGGGAGCTGTTTTTT	CASSLVVGPNTGELFF	TRBV5-6	16	NA	TRBJ2-2	NA
TGTGCCAGCAGCTCGCCGGGACTAGCGGGGCGAAATGAGCAGTTCTTC	CASSSPGLAGRNEQFF	TRBV5-4	16	NA	TRBJ2-1	TRBD2
TGTGCCATCCGGGCTAGCGGGCTAAACAATGAGCAGTTCTTC	CAIRASGLNNEQFF	TRBV10-3	14	NA	TRBJ2-1	TRBD2
TGCAGCGGGGGGGACAGAAATGAAAAACTGTTTTTT	CSGGDRNEKLFF	TRBV29-1	12	NA	TRBJ1-4	TRBD1
TGCAGTGCTAGTCCTGACTACGAGCAGTACTTC	CSASPDYEQYF	TRBV20-1	11	NA	TRBJ2-7	NA
TGTGCCAGCAGCAAACGACGGGAGACCCAGTACTTC	CASSKRRETQYF	TRBV7-8	12	NA	TRBJ2-5	NA
TGTGCCAGCAGCTCCTCGGGGAAAGAGACCCAGTACTTC	CASSSSGKETQYF	TRBV7-6	13	few	TRBJ2-5	NA
TGTGCCAGCAGCCAGGCCCGGGGGCTTGAAGCTTTCTTT	CASSQARGLEAFF	TRBV7-3	13	NA	TRBJ1-1	NA
TGTGCCAGCAGCTTAGAGTTTACGGGGGAGACCTACGAGCAGTACTTC	CASSLEFTGETYEQYF	TRBV11-2	16	NA	TRBJ2-7	NA
TGTGCCAGCAGCTTAGATGGCACAGATACGCAGTATTTT	CASSLDGTDTQYF	TRBV11-3	13	NA	TRBJ2-3	NA
TGTGCCAGCCAACCGACCCAGGGAAAAGAGACCCAGTACTTC	CASQPTQGKETQYF	TRBV18	14	NA	TRBJ2-5	NA
TGTGCCAGCTCACCACCGTTCGCGGGATTTGGGGGAGGCTCTGGAAACACCATATATTTT	CASSPPFAGFGGGSGNTIYF	TRBV18	20	NA	TRBJ1-3	NA
TGTGCCAGCAGACCCTGGGCGGAGGGTGTAAACAATGAGCAGTTCTTC	CASRPWAEGVNNEQFF	TRBV6-6	16	NA	TRBJ2-1	NA
TGTGCCAGCAACCCGGTGAACAGGGCGGAGACCCAGTACTTC	CASNPVNRAETQYF	TRBV7-9	14	NA	TRBJ2-5	NA
TGTGCCAGCCGTACATACTCCTACGAGCAGTACTTC	CASRTYSYEQYF	TRBV7-8	12	few	TRBJ2-7	NA
TGTGCCAGCAGTTACGAGGGCAGGGAAAGTTCACCCCTCCACTTT	CASSYEGRESSPLHF	TRBV6-5	15	few	TRBJ1-6	NA
TGTGCCAGCAGCGTAGATCCGGGTAGCTCCTATAATTCACCCCTCCACTTT	CASSVDPGSSYNSPLHF	TRBV9	17	NA	TRBJ1-6	NA
TGTGCCAGCAGTTTTATGGGGACAGTTTCCTACGAGCAGTACTTC	CASSFMGTVSYEQYF	TRBV28	15	NA	TRBJ2-7	TRBD1
TGTGCCAGCAAGAAGCCGGGGTCTGGCGAGCAGTACTTC	CASKKPGSGEQYF	TRBV6-1	13	NA	TRBJ2-7	NA
TGTGCCAGCAGTGAATTGCGGGGCCCGAGGATCGGGGAGCTGTTTTTT	CASSELRGPRIGELFF	TRBV25-1	16	NA	TRBJ2-2	NA
TGCGCCAGCAGTCCAGATTTTACGCAACAAAGTCGGGCCAACGTCCTGACTTTC	CASSPDFTQQSRANVLTF	TRBV23-1	18	NA	TRBJ2-6	NA
TGTGCCAGCAGCACCGCGAGACAGGGAACGCAGTATTTT	CASSTARQGTQYF	TRBV7-2	13	NA	TRBJ2-3	TRBD1
TGTGCCAGTAGTATTCCCGGTCAGGAGCAGTACTTC	CASSIPGQEQYF	TRBV19	12	NA	TRBJ2-7	NA
TGTGCCAGCAGCTCAATAACACGAGAGGGGAACACTGAAGCTTTCTTT	CASSSITREGNTEAFF	TRBV11-2	16	NA	TRBJ1-1	NA
TGTGCCAGCAGTCGTCGCGGGTCCGATAATTCACCCCTCCACTTT	CASSRRGSDNSPLHF	TRBV6-5	15	NA	TRBJ1-6	NA
TGTGCCAGCAGCTTGCGGACTCCGGGATCAGATACGCAGTATTTT	CASSLRTPGSDTQYF	TRBV5-4	15	NA	TRBJ2-3	NA
TGTGCCAGCAGCGAAGCGGATGGCAATCAGCCCCAGCATTTT	CASSEADGNQPQHF	TRBV6-5	14	few	TRBJ1-5	NA
TGTGCCATCGGCGGTGGATACAATGAGCAGTTCTTC	CAIGGGYNEQFF	TRBV10-3	12	NA	TRBJ2-1	NA
TGTGCCATCAGTGAAGAGGGGCGGAACGAGCAGTACTTC	CAISEEGRNEQYF	TRBV10-3	13	NA	TRBJ2-7	NA
TGCGCCAGCAGTGAGTCTCGGCTAAAAGAGACCCAGTACTTC	CASSESRLKETQYF	TRBV10-2	14	NA	TRBJ2-5	NA
TGTGCCAGCTCCGGGACAGGGGAATCGACGCAGTATTTT	CASSGTGESTQYF	TRBV19	13	once	TRBJ2-3	TRBD1